Listed below are T cell receptor beta chains from one sample, sequenced in a study of OX40 agonist ivuxolimab in advanced cancers. Profiled with immunoSEQ multiplex PCR; TCRdb holds only in-frame clones, not every one. The top ten clones hold roughly 1.2% of a sample with nearly 110,000 clones, around 90% of them seen once. The starting material was CD4+ or CD8+ T cells sorted from blood, obtained in a trial of the OX40 agonist ivuxolimab. All receptors derive from an adult with an advanced solid tumor such as melanoma, head and neck, liver or kidney cancer. CDR3s include the opening cysteine and the closing phenylalanine or tryptophan. The D gene is left open where the match is weak. Clone size is given for some rows only: seen once, a few or many times, or a class if the clone is expanded.

TRBV6-5	15	NA	TRBJ1-1	NA	TGTGCCAGCAGGCCTCGGGGGGCGGTTTACACTGAAGCTTTCTTT	CASRPRGAVYTEAFF
TRBV5-1	14	NA	TRBJ1-1	NA	TGCGCCAGCAGCTTCCAGGGCCAGAACACTGAAGCTTTCTTT	CASSFQGQNTEAFF
TRBV5-4	14	TRBD1	TRBJ1-3	few	TGTGCCAGCAGTCCCGACAGGGCTGGAAACACCATATATTTT	CASSPDRAGNTIYF
TRBV7-2	16	NA	TRBJ1-1	NA	TGTGCCAGCAGCCCGGAGGGAGGGACACTTAACACTGAAGCTTTCTTT	CASSPEGGTLNTEAFF
TRBV11-3	16	NA	TRBJ1-2	NA	TGTGCCAGCAGCTTAAGTGGCACCGGGACTCGGGGTGGCTACACCTTC	CASSLSGTGTRGGYTF
TRBV28	14	TRBD1	TRBJ1-5	NA	TGTGCCAGCAGTCCGGGACAGGCCCGTGGGCCCCAGCATTTT	CASSPGQARGPQHF
TRBV11-2	13	NA	TRBJ2-7	NA	TGTGCCAGCAGCCCAAACAAGGACTACGAGCAGTACTTC	CASSPNKDYEQYF
TRBV6-1	15	TRBD1	TRBJ1-3	NA	TGTGCCAGCAGTCTCCAGGGGGCAGTTGGAAACACCATATATTTT	CASSLQGAVGNTIYF
TRBV5-1	15	NA	TRBJ1-5	NA	TGCGCCAGCAGCTTCGACGGGAGGAGCAATCAGCCCCAGCATTTT	CASSFDGRSNQPQHF
TRBV12-5	12	NA	TRBJ2-2	NA	TGTGCTAGTGGCCCGGACAGTGAGGAGCTGTTTTTT	CASGPDSEELFF
TRBV5-6	15	NA	TRBJ2-2	NA	TGTGCCAGCAGCTGGGGGACGGGGAACACCGGGGAGCTGTTTTTT	CASSWGTGNTGELFF
TRBV9	15	NA	TRBJ1-3	NA	TGTGCCAGCAGCCCAGCGGGGACCTCTGGAAACACCATATATTTT	CASSPAGTSGNTIYF
TRBV6-5	13	TRBD1	TRBJ2-7	NA	TGTGCCAGCAGTTACGCCAACAGGGGCGAGCAGTACTTC	CASSYANRGEQYF
TRBV28	16	TRBD2	TRBJ2-7	NA	TGTGCCAGCAGTTTATGGGCTAGCGGGAGTCTCCACGAGCAGTACTTC	CASSLWASGSLHEQYF
TRBV4-2	15	NA	TRBJ2-7	NA	TGTGCCAGCAGCCAAGTAGAACAGGGCACCCACGAGCAGTACTTC	CASSQVEQGTHEQYF
TRBV7-2	11	NA	TRBJ2-7	NA	TGTGCCAGCAGTACAGGGTGGGAGCAGTACTTC	CASSTGWEQYF
TRBV10-1	13	NA	TRBJ1-1	NA	TGCGCCAGCAGCCTTACAGGGAACACTGAAGCTTTCTTT	CASSLTGNTEAFF
TRBV5-1	14	NA	TRBJ1-4	NA	TGCGCCAGCAGCTTCGAGGGCTCGAATGAAAAACTGTTTTTT	CASSFEGSNEKLFF
TRBV10-3	12	NA	TRBJ2-5	NA	TGTGCCATCAGTGGGACCCAGGAGACCCAGTACTTC	CAISGTQETQYF
TRBV2	14	TRBD1	TRBJ1-1	NA	TGTGCCAGCAGTCGGACAGGGGGCAACACTGAAGCTTTCTTT	CASSRTGGNTEAFF
TRBV5-1	15	NA	TRBJ2-5	once	TGCGCCAGCAGCTTCCCCGAGGGGGTCGGAGAGACCCAGTACTTC	CASSFPEGVGETQYF
TRBV19	15	NA	TRBJ1-2	once	TGTGCCAGTAGTATAGAGCAGGGCTTTGCGTATGGCTACACCTTC	CASSIEQGFAYGYTF
TRBV27	13	TRBD2	TRBJ2-7	NA	TGTGCCAGCTCCAGGACTAGCGTCTACGAGCAGTACTTC	CASSRTSVYEQYF
TRBV4-2	13	NA	TRBJ2-1	NA	TGTGCCAGCAGCTTGTATCGGTTAGCCGAGCAGTTCTTC	CASSLYRLAEQFF
TRBV27	11	NA	TRBJ1-2	NA	TGTGCCAGCGGGCAGGTGGATGGCTACACCTTC	CASGQVDGYTF
TRBV27	14	NA	TRBJ1-5	NA	TGTGCCAGCAGAACCACAGGTAGCAATCAGCCCCAGCATTTT	CASRTTGSNQPQHF
TRBV7-9	18	TRBD2	TRBJ2-7	NA	TGTGCCAGCAGCCTGCGGGGCAGAGGGGGAGCGGGAGACCACGAGCAGTACTTC	CASSLRGRGGAGDHEQYF
TRBV6-6	14	NA	TRBJ2-3	NA	TGTGCCAGCAGGCGTGTGGGGCGCACAGATACGCAGTATTTT	CASRRVGRTDTQYF
TRBV7-2	15	NA	TRBJ1-6	NA	TGTGCCAGCAGCTCATTCCCAGGGATGGATTCACCCCTCCACTTT	CASSSFPGMDSPLHF
TRBV7-2	17	TRBD2	TRBJ2-2	once	TGTGCCAGCAGCTTCCTTAGCGGGAGTAAGAACACCGGGGAGCTGTTTTTT	CASSFLSGSKNTGELFF
TRBV18	14	NA	TRBJ2-2	NA	TGTGCCAGCTCACCTCCCGGGGCCACCGGGGAGCTGTTTTTT	CASSPPGATGELFF
TRBV5-4	15	TRBD1	TRBJ1-2	NA	TGTGCCAGCAGCTTTAGGACAGGGCCTAACTATGGCTACACCTTC	CASSFRTGPNYGYTF
TRBV19	15	TRBD1	TRBJ1-2	few	TGTGCCAGTAGTCAAGGGACAGGGACTAACTATGGCTACACCTTC	CASSQGTGTNYGYTF
TRBV7-3	15	NA	TRBJ2-2	once	TGTGCCAGCAGCGGGCGGGACTCTTACACCGGGGAGCTGTTTTTT	CASSGRDSYTGELFF
TRBV28	13	TRBD1	TRBJ1-1	few	TGTGCCAGCAGTAGACAGGGTACGGCGATGGCTTTCTTT	CASSRQGTAMAFF
TRBV28	12	TRBD1	TRBJ2-7	once	TGTGCCAGCAGCTATCGACAGGGGTTCTTGTACTTC	CASSYRQGFLYF
TRBV19	16	NA	TRBJ2-6	NA	TGTGCCGCCTCGGGCAGTTGGAGCTCTGGGGCCAACGTCCTGACTTTC	CAASGSWSSGANVLTF
TRBV9	15	NA	TRBJ2-7	NA	TGTGCCAGCAGCGAGACTAGTGTTGGCTACTACGAGCAGTACTTC	CASSETSVGYYEQYF
TRBV19	13	NA	TRBJ2-3	NA	TGTGCCAGTAGTGACAGTGCCACAGATACGCAGTATTTT	CASSDSATDTQYF
TRBV28	14	NA	TRBJ2-3	NA	TGTGCCACTGCCTTTGTTTCCGGCACAGATACGCAGTATTTT	CATAFVSGTDTQYF
TRBV5-1	13	NA	TRBJ2-7	NA	TGCGCCACCTCAAAAGCGGGCGATTACGAGCAGTACTTC	CATSKAGDYEQYF
TRBV28	13	NA	TRBJ1-5	NA	TGTGCCAGCAGAGCCCCTAGCAATCAGCCCCAGCATTTT	CASRAPSNQPQHF
TRBV7-9	15	NA	TRBJ1-4	NA	TGTGCCAGCAGCTTCGAGGCGGCAACTAATGAAAAACTGTTTTTT	CASSFEAATNEKLFF
TRBV9	14	NA	TRBJ2-7	NA	TGTGCCAGCAGCGTTCGGACACCCGCCTACGAGCAGTACTTC	CASSVRTPAYEQYF
TRBV11-2	15	TRBD1	TRBJ2-3	NA	TGTGCCAGCAGCCCGACAGGGCCTGGCACAGATACGCAGTATTTT	CASSPTGPGTDTQYF
TRBV6-5	15	TRBD1	TRBJ1-3	NA	TGTGCCAGCAGTTACTCGGGACAGGGAAGACACACCATATATTTT	CASSYSGQGRHTIYF
TRBV28	12	NA	TRBJ1-2	NA	TGTGCCAGCAGTCTAGGGGACTATGGCTACACCTTC	CASSLGDYGYTF
TRBV28	16	TRBD1	TRBJ1-1	NA	TGTGCCAGCGCGTCTACGCCAGGGGGGGGGACCACTGAAGCTTTCTTT	CASASTPGGGTTEAFF
TRBV5-6	14	NA	TRBJ2-7	NA	TGTGCCAGCAGCTTGGGGCCAGAAAGCTACGAGCAGTACTTC	CASSLGPESYEQYF
TRBV6-5	15	NA	TRBJ2-1	NA	TGTGCCAGCAGTTACTTAGGAGTTATTAACAATGAGCAGTTCTTC	CASSYLGVINNEQFF
TRBV5-4	17	TRBD2	TRBJ2-1	NA	TGTGCCAGCAGCCGGGGTCAGATTAGCGGGAGGCACAATGAGCAGTTCTTC	CASSRGQISGRHNEQFF
TRBV14	16	TRBD2	TRBJ2-1	NA	TGTGCCAGCAGCCAAGACCTAGCGGGAGGGATTGATGAGCAGTTCTTC	CASSQDLAGGIDEQFF